These 17 T cell receptor beta chains came from one sample sequenced in a study of T cells in tuberculosis. Profiled with immunoSEQ multiplex PCR; TCRdb holds only in-frame clones, not every one. Of 88,000 or so clones listed, approximately 91% were seen once; the top ten hold 1.5% to 2%. After thawing and overnight rest, PBMC were stained with GMM-loaded CD1B tetramer, viability dye and anti-CD3 for sorting. The CD1B tetramers carried C32 glucose monomycolate purified from Rhodococcus equi. The sample was CD1b-GMM tetramer-negative cells sorted from PBMCs. The origin of the receptors is an adult woman with latent tuberculosis.

The chain is built from TRBV19 and TRBJ2-7, with D possibly being TRBD1 (6 bases). Germline V CDR1 and CDR2: LNHDA, SQIVND (reference sequence). V was shortened by 4 bases and J by 7 bases, with 14 bases between the two germline ends. CDR3 length: 13 residues. The CDR3 region is CASSTDSRNEQYF. CDR3 coding DNA: TGTGCCAGTAGTACGGACAGTAGAAATGAGCAGTACTTC.

With respect to this clone: Additional DNA sequences in this sample encode the identical CDR3. This chain links TRBV6-1 with TRBJ1-6, with D maybe TRBD1 (6 bases). This CDR3 is 15 amino acids long. V lost 3 bases, J lost 7 bases, and 13 bases lay in between. Germline CDR1 and CDR2: MNHNS and SASEGT. The CDR3 DNA sequence: TGTGCCAGCAGTGATCGGGACACCGAAAATTCACCCCTCCACTTT. As protein: CASSDRDTENSPLHF.

V gene TRBV5-1 combines with J gene TRBJ2-2; TRBD1 agrees at 9 bases. The CDR3 consists of 16 residues. From germline, CDR1 is SGHRS and CDR2 YFSETQ. J lost 3 bases, V lost 4 bases, and 7 bases had no gene match. The CDR3 is CASSPDRGRDTGELFF. CDR3 DNA: TGCGCCAGCAGCCCGGACAGGGGCAGGGACACCGGGGAGCTGTTTTTT.

The chain carries TRBV13 and TRBJ1-1, with TRBD1 as a possible D gene (6 bases). The CDR3 is made up of 14 amino acids. Trimming shortened V by 0 bases and J by 6 bases, and 11 bases separated the two germline ends. Germline V gene sequence: CDR1 PRHDT, CDR2 FYEKMQ (reference sequence). CDR3 in DNA: TGTGCCAGCAGCTTAGGTAGAGGGGGTGCTGAAGCTTTCTTT. Translated: CASSLGRGGAEAFF.

The chain recombines TRBV29-1 with TRBJ1-1; TRBD1 might be the D (5 bases). Trimming shortened V by 5 bases and J by 1 base, and 14 bases separated the two germline ends. The CDR3 has 14 amino acids. Germline CDR1 SQVTM, CDR2 ANQGSEA. CDR3 residues: CSVTIFGGNTEAFF. DNA for the CDR3: TGCAGCGTTACGATCTTCGGGGGGAACACTGAAGCTTTCTTT.

V usage is TRBV4-2 and J usage is TRBJ1-2, with 7 bases identical to TRBD1. CDR3 length: 15 amino acids. The germline gives CDR1 LGHNA, CDR2 YNFKEQ. V gave up 1 base and J gave up 4 bases; unmatched junction bases: 6. CDR3 sequence reads: CASSQADRDSYGYTF. CDR3 nucleotide sequence: TGTGCCAGCAGCCAAGCCGATCGGGACAGCTATGGCTACACCTTC.

V is TRBV6-5 and J is TRBJ1-1; D gene ambiguous. The V gene lost 6 bases and the J gene lost 5 bases, with 10 bases spanning the gap. The CDR3 consists of 12 residues. Germline V gives CDR1 MNHEY, CDR2 SVGAGI. CDR3 nucleotide sequence: TGTGCCAGCAGCTCAGGAGGAACTGAAGCTTTCTTT. It is translated as CASSSGGTEAFF.

The CDR3 loop is CATSSANRGPSYEQYF. The CDR3 coding sequence is TGTGCCACCAGCAGCGCAAACAGGGGGCCTTCCTACGAGCAGTACTTC. The V gene is TRBV15, the J gene TRBJ2-7, with 9 nucleotides matching TRBD1. The V gene end was trimmed by 3 bases and the J gene end by 1 base; junction bases not matched to a gene: 7. CDR3 size: 16 residues. CDR1 and CDR2 from the germline V gene are LNHNV and YYDKDF (reference sequence).

The gene calls are TRBV28 and TRBJ1-5, with D possibly TRBD1 on 6 matching bases. Trimming left V 6 bases short and J 3 bases short, with 9 bases between. CDR3 size: 13 residues. Germline V gives CDR1 MDHEN, CDR2 SYDVKM. The CDR3 DNA follows: TGTGCCAGCAGCTGGGGGCACAATCAGCCCCAGCATTTT. This encodes CASSWGHNQPQHF.

This rearrangement joins TRBV27 to TRBJ2-3; possibly TRBD2 for D (6 bases). Trimming stripped 5 bases from V and 8 bases from J, with 11 bases between. CDR1 is MNHEY, CDR2 SMNVEV, per germline (reference sequence). This CDR3 region has 12 residues. The CDR3 reads CASSPERVTQYF. CDR3 bases: TGTGCCAGCAGTCCGGAGCGGGTTACGCAGTATTTT.

The CDR3 DNA follows: TGTGCCTCCCGACCAAGAAAGGGGCAAATGAACACTGAAGCTTTCTTT. This encodes CASRPRKGQMNTEAFF. The V and J genes are TRBV10-3 and TRBJ1-1; possible D gene TRBD1, 5 bases. The CDR3 sequence is 16 residues long. Trimming pared 11 bases from V and 0 bases from J, leaving 22 bases between. CDR1 is ENHRY and CDR2 is SYGVKD in the germline V gene.

This chain uses TRBV25-1 with TRBJ2-2; D is undetermined. Germline V gives CDR1 MGHDK, CDR2 SYGVNS. V was cut by 7 bases and J by 3 bases, with 3 bases left in between. The CDR3 consists of 11 residues. CDR3 sequence: CASTDTGELFF. The CDR3 nucleotides are TGTGCCAGCACGGACACCGGGGAGCTGTTTTTT.

This chain connects TRBV19 to TRBJ1-5; the D gene is possibly TRBD1 (6 bases). This CDR3 comprises 16 residues. CDR1 is LNHDA, CDR2 SQIVND, per germline (reference sequence). V lost 4 bases, J lost 1 base, and 14 bases lay in between. The chain's CDR3 is CASSTIRTVSNQPQHF. The CDR3 bases are TGTGCCAGTAGTACAATTCGGACAGTCAGCAATCAGCCCCAGCATTTT.

This chain joins TRBV2 and TRBJ1-4, with D hard to call. There are 14 residues in the CDR3. V lost 7 bases and J 5 bases, leaving 14 bases between the germline ends. The germline CDR1 and CDR2 sequences are SNHLY and FYNNEI. The CDR3 here is CASNPEMRNEKLFF. In DNA form, the CDR3 reads TGTGCCAGCAACCCTGAGATGAGGAATGAAAAACTGTTTTTT.

In this sample, this clone turned up once. The CDR3 bases are TGTGCCAGTACATCGTTCGCGGGCTATGGCTACACCTTC. Translation: CASTSFAGYGYTF. V is TRBV19 and J is TRBJ1-2, with D unresolved. The CDR3 contains 13 residues. The V end lost 7 bases, the J end lost 4 bases, and 13 bases lay between the germline ends. Looked up from germline, CDR1 is LNHDA and CDR2 is SQIVND (reference sequence).

The V gene is TRBV14, the J gene TRBJ1-4, with 8 bases that match TRBD1. The J segment lost 5 bases and the V segment lost 0 bases, leaving 2 bases of the junction unmatched. Germline CDR1 is SGHDN and CDR2 is FVKESK. The CDR3 is made up of 15 amino acids. CDR3 DNA sequence: TGTGCCAGCAGCCAAGAGGACAGGGTAAATGAAAAACTGTTTTTT. Its translation: CASSQEDRVNEKLFF.

This sequence joins TRBV7-8 and TRBJ1-2; possibly TRBD1 for D (5 bases). Germline V CDR1 and CDR2: SGHVS, FQNEAQ. This CDR3 comprises 15 residues. V was clipped by 4 bases and J by 2 bases, with 14 bases between them. The chain's CDR3 is CASSSTDSANYGYTF. CDR3 nucleotides: TGTGCCAGCAGCTCCACAGACAGCGCGAACTATGGCTACACCTTC.